Below are 13 T cell receptor beta chains sequenced from a single sample in a study of beta chain features in type 1 diabetes. Overall study results and limits: A moderate, significant TCRB CDR3 shortening appeared in type 1 diabetes across four CD4+ subsets.

All of the isolated RNA was reverse transcribed, so expressed TCRB transcripts were sequenced. Produced via immunoSEQ multiplex PCR; TCRdb's table is partial and in-frame only. The sample yields roughly 250,000 clones, roughly 22% seen once. Antigen specificity for these receptors is unknown. Sequencing was performed on naive CD4+ T cells from blood. Receptor source: a woman in her thirties or forties with type 1 diabetes.

This chain connects TRBV4-3 to TRBJ1-3; 7 bases match TRBD1. Germline trimming cut 4 bases from V and 4 bases from J; bases unmatched to any gene: 4. The CDR3 spans 14 residues. Germline values: CDR1 LGHNA, CDR2 YSLEER. The DNA for the CDR3 is TGCGCCAGCAGCCCCCGACAGGGCGGAAACACCATATATTTT. Residues: CASSPRQGGNTIYF.

This clone was counted only a few times. V and J are TRBV30 and TRBJ1-1; D is uncertain. V lost 2 bases and J lost 4, with 14 bases in between. CDR1 is GTSNPN, CDR2 SVGIG, per germline (reference sequence). This CDR3 has 14 residues. The CDR3 loop is CAWSSRRRITEAFF. CDR3 DNA: TGTGCCTGGAGTTCCCGCAGGAGGATCACTGAAGCTTTCTTT.

This clone has a handful of counts. The V gene is TRBV7-2, the J gene TRBJ1-2, with D maybe TRBD1 (5 bases). V was shortened by 7 bases and J by 4 bases, with 16 bases between the two germline ends. CDR1 SGHTA and CDR2 FQGNSA come from the germline V gene. The CDR3 covers 14 residues. The CDR3 spells CASTLGVGFYGYTF. For the CDR3, the DNA is TGTGCCAGCACCCTAGGGGTCGGGTTCTATGGCTACACCTTC.

CDR3 in amino acids: CASSFWLKGVEQYF. For the CDR3, the DNA is TGTGCCAGCAGCTTTTGGTTAAAGGGGGTCGAGCAGTACTTC. This chain links TRBV5-4 with TRBJ2-7; a possible D gene is TRBD1 (6 bases). The germline gives CDR1 SGHNT, CDR2 YYREEE (reference sequence). Trimming removed 2 bases at V and 6 bases at J, with 15 bases between. CDR3 size: 14 residues.

The rearrangement uses TRBV28 and TRBJ2-7; 10 nucleotides agree with TRBD2. Germline trimming cut 4 bases from V and 0 bases from J; bases unmatched to any gene: 3. CDR1 is MDHEN, CDR2 SYDVKM, per germline. This CDR3 contains 15 residues. Written as DNA, the CDR3 is TGTGCCAGCAGTTCTCTAGCGGGAGCCTCCTACGAGCAGTACTTC. This translates into CASSSLAGASYEQYF.

A few counts support this clone. This rearrangement joins TRBV23-1 to TRBJ2-1; D gene ambiguous. Being an ORF, TRBV23-1 has a function that is uncertain. V was cut by 3 bases and J by 6 bases, with 9 bases left in between. This CDR3 is 13 amino acids long. CDR3 residues: CASSQFRANEQFF. CDR3 nucleotide sequence: TGCGCCAGCAGTCAGTTCCGAGCCAATGAGCAGTTCTTC.

This clone was found a few times. The rearrangement links TRBV28 to TRBJ1-2; tentatively, D is TRBD1 (5 bases). This CDR3 is built from 14 residues. The V end lost 6 bases, the J end lost 4 bases, and 15 bases lay between the germline ends. Germline V lookup: CDR1 MDHEN, CDR2 SYDVKM. DNA of the CDR3: TGTGCCAGCAGGGAAAGACAGACCCTCTATGGCTACACCTTC. It codes for CASRERQTLYGYTF.

The chain has TRBV6-5 and TRBJ2-7; 8 positions agree with TRBD1. The J segment lost 2 bases and the V segment lost 2 bases, leaving 8 bases of the junction unmatched. This CDR3 has 16 amino acids. Germline loops: CDR1 MNHEY, CDR2 SVGAGI. CDR3 sequence (DNA): TGTGCCAGCAGTTACGATCCGACAGGGGTCACCTACGAGCAGTACTTC. The encoded protein is CASSYDPTGVTYEQYF.

This clone was seen a handful of times. J is TRBJ1-1 and V is TRBV4-2; tentative D call: TRBD1 (5 bases). The CDR3 loop spans 14 amino acids. Germline CDR1 reads LGHNA; CDR2 reads YNFKEQ. V was clipped by 4 bases and J by 3 bases, with 12 bases between them. DNA for the CDR3: TGTGCCAGCAGCCGGGGGGACTCGGACACTGAAGCTTTCTTT. Amino acid sequence: CASSRGDSDTEAFF.

This chain uses TRBV29-1 with TRBJ1-1, with D hard to call. From germline, CDR1 is SQVTM and CDR2 ANQGSEA. Deletions cut 1 base from V and 0 bases from J, with 3 bases between. The CDR3 sequence is 12 residues long. DNA of the CDR3: TGCAGCGTTGAAGCAATGAACACTGAAGCTTTCTTT. It is translated as CSVEAMNTEAFF.

This chain uses TRBV10-3 with TRBJ2-7; a possible D gene is TRBD2 (6 bases). Trimming removed 5 bases at V and 6 bases at J, with 17 bases between. The CDR3 runs 14 residues. Germline assignment: CDR1 ENHRY and CDR2 SYGVKD. As DNA, the CDR3 is TGTGCCATCAGTCGGCCCGGAGGGTTTGGCGAGCAGTACTTC. It encodes CAISRPGGFGEQYF.

This clone was seen only a few times. The genes are TRBV19 and TRBJ2-3; no firm D call. This CDR3 contains 11 residues. The V end lost 6 bases, the J end lost 6 bases, and 7 bases lay between the germline ends. From germline, CDR1 is LNHDA and CDR2 SQIVND (reference sequence). CDR3 sequence (DNA): TGTGCCAGTAGAATCGGGGATACGCAGTATTTT. It yields the protein CASRIGDTQYF.

This chain links TRBV5-1 with TRBJ2-2; no definite D call. Between the trimmed V and J ends, which lost 1 base and 7 bases, there was a span of 8 bases. The germline V gene has CDR1 SGHRS and CDR2 YFSETQ. CDR3 size: 13 residues. CDR3 sequence: CASSLTSDGELFF. In nucleotides, the CDR3 is TGCGCCAGCAGCTTGACGAGCGACGGGGAGCTGTTTTTT.